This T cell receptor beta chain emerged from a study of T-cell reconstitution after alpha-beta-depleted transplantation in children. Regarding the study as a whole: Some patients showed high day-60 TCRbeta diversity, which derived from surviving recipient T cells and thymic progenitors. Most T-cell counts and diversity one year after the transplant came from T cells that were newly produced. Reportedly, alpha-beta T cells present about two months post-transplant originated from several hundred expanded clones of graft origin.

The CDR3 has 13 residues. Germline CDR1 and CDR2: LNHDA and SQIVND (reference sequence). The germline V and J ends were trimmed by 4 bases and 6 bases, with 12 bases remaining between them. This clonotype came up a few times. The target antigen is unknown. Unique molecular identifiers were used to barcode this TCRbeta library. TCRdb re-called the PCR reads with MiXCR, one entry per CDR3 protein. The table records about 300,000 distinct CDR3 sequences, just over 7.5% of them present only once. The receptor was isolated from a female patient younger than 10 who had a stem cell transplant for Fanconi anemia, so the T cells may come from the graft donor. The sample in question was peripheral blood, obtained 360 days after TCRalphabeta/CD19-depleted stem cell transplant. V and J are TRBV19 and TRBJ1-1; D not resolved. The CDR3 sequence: CASSTSAVAEAFF. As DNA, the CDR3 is TGTGCCAGTAGTACCTCCGCCGTCGCTGAAGCTTTCTTT. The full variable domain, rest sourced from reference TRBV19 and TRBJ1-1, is DGGITQSPKYLFRKEGQNVTLSCEQNLNHDAMYWYRQDPGQGLRLIYYSQIVNDFQKGDIAEGYSVSREKKESFPLTVTSAQKNPTAFYLCASSTSAVAEAFFGQGTRLTVV.